Listed here are 30 T cell receptor beta chains from one sample, sequenced in a study of shared clonotypes between healthy human individuals. Libraries were prepared by immunoSEQ multiplex PCR; TCRdb keeps only in-frame clonotypes and omits some of them. The sample consists of 2 million to 2.5 million clones, approximately 95% of them appearing once. Sample: naive CD4+ T cells sorted from blood. Indicated subset: CD45RA+ positively selected. The receptor source for this set is a man in his late teens or twenties in good health.

The chain couples TRBV7-2 to TRBJ1-2; D possibly corresponds to TRBD1 (5 bases). The length of the CDR3 is 19 residues. Germline loops: CDR1 SGHTA, CDR2 FQGNSA. V gave up 5 bases and J gave up 0 bases, with 25 bases separating them. CDR3 coding DNA: TGTGCCAGCAGCGGGGCGGAGGGCCCCCACATTTTTGCTAACTATGGCTACACCTTC. Its translation: CASSGAEGPHIFANYGYTF.

The J gene is TRBJ2-5, the V gene TRBV2, with D perhaps TRBD1 (6 bases). V lost 4 bases and J 2 bases, leaving 20 bases between the germline ends. The CDR3 totals 17 residues. CDR1 and CDR2 (germline): SNHLY, FYNNEI. This CDR3 is CASSVGRLGAKQETQYF. For the CDR3, the DNA is TGTGCCAGCAGTGTGGGACGACTGGGGGCTAAGCAAGAGACCCAGTACTTC.

This chain connects TRBV7-9 to TRBJ2-2; D gene unclear. Germline V gene lookup returns CDR1 SEHNR and CDR2 FQNEAQ (reference sequence). This CDR3 has 13 residues. V lost 9 bases, J lost 7 bases, and 15 bases lay in between. CDR3 loop: CASNNLVGGELFF. As DNA, the CDR3 is TGTGCCAGTAATAATTTGGTCGGCGGGGAGCTGTTTTTT.

In this sample, this clone turned up once. The V call is TRBV5-4, the J call TRBJ2-6, with a weak D call TRBD1 (5 bases). With 2 bases removed from V and 4 bases from J, the gap between germline ends came to 10 bases. Per the germline V gene, CDR1 is SGHNT and CDR2 is YYREEE (reference sequence). This CDR3 comprises 15 residues. CDR3 amino acids: CASSLVGRGANVLTF. The CDR3 coding sequence is TGTGCCAGCAGCTTAGTGGGGCGAGGGGCCAACGTCCTGACTTTC. Together with reference TRBV5-4 and TRBJ2-6, the CDR3 gives the full variable domain: ETGVTQSPTHLIKTRGQQVTLRCSSQSGHNTVSWYQQALGQGPQFIFQYYREEENGRGNFPPRFSGLQFPNYSSELNVNALELDDSALYLCASSLVGRGANVLTFGAGSRLTVL.

The gene calls are TRBV5-1 and TRBJ1-3, with 7 bases identical to TRBD1. Trimming removed 8 bases from V and 0 bases from J; junction bases left unmatched: 2. This CDR3 spans 13 amino acids. Germline lookup yields CDR1 SGHRS and CDR2 YFSETQ. DNA for the CDR3: TGCGCCAGTACAGGGGCCTCTGGAAACACCATATATTTT. Its translation: CASTGASGNTIYF.

CDR3 sequence: CASSHRGGQPQHF. For the CDR3, the DNA is TGTGCCAGCAGTCACCGGGGGGGTCAGCCCCAGCATTTT. The rearrangement links TRBV6-6 to TRBJ1-5; a possible D gene is TRBD1 (5 bases). The CDR3 runs 13 residues. Germline-derived CDR1 and CDR2 are MNHNY and SVGAGI (reference sequence). With 5 bases removed from V and 6 bases from J, the gap between germline ends came to 11 bases.

The DNA for the CDR3 is TGTGCCAGCAGTGAAGGGGGACTAGCGGGTTACGAGCAGTACTTC. It codes for CASSEGGLAGYEQYF. The genes are TRBV6-1 and TRBJ2-7; TRBD2 aligns across 12 bases. Trimming removed 1 base from V and 4 bases from J; junction bases left unmatched: 2. The CDR3 length is 15 residues. Germline CDR1 and CDR2: MNHNS and SASEGT.

V usage is TRBV29-1 and J usage is TRBJ2-5; 7 bases agree with TRBD1. The length of the CDR3 is 13 residues. The junction had 7 bases not matched to a gene; V was cut back by 5 bases and J by 4 bases. Germline CDR1 SQVTM, CDR2 ANQGSEA. In DNA form, the CDR3 reads TGCAGCGTTACCAGGGGGTTGGGAGAGACCCAGTACTTC. This translates into CSVTRGLGETQYF.

J is TRBJ2-5 and V is TRBV7-6; D could derive from TRBD1 or TRBD2 (5 bases each). Trimming took 5 bases from V and 1 from J, leaving 11 bases between them. Germline assignment: CDR1 SGHVS and CDR2 FNYEAQ. This CDR3 is built from 14 residues. In nucleotides, the CDR3 is TGTGCCAGCAGCCCGTGGGGGAGCCAAGAGACCCAGTACTTC. Translated: CASSPWGSQETQYF.

The chain combines TRBV11-2 with TRBJ2-5; 9 bases agree with TRBD2. The CDR3 has 15 residues. V was pared by 7 bases and J by 5 bases, with 11 bases of the junction left unmatched. Germline V gene data show CDR1 as SGHAT and CDR2 as FQNNGV. The DNA for the CDR3 is TGTGCCAGCAACCCGTCGGGCGGGAGGGTTGAGACCCAGTACTTC. Amino acids: CASNPSGGRVETQYF.

This sequence joins TRBV7-2 and TRBJ2-5; TRBD2 agrees at 8 bases. The junction had 8 bases not matched to a gene; V was cut back by 3 bases and J by 5 bases. Germline values: CDR1 SGHTA, CDR2 FQGNSA. The CDR3 spans 15 residues. The CDR3 protein is CASSFQAGVGETQYF. The CDR3 DNA follows: TGTGCCAGCAGCTTCCAAGCGGGAGTAGGGGAGACCCAGTACTTC.

The genes are TRBV11-3 and TRBJ2-4; D not resolved. Germline CDR1 and CDR2: SGHNT and YENEEA. V dropped 7 bases and J dropped 0 bases, with 25 bases sitting between them. The CDR3 runs to 19 residues. The CDR3 region has the DNA TGTGCCAGCACCCCGGTAAGGGATTATAAGACATTAGCCAAAAACATTCAGTACTTC. It yields the protein CASTPVRDYKTLAKNIQYF. The whole variable domain, filled in from reference TRBV11-3 and TRBJ2-4, reads EAGVVQSPRYKIIEKKQPVAFWCNPISGHNTLYWYLQNLGQGPELLIRYENEEAVDDSQLPKDRFSAERLKGVDSTLKIQPAELGDSAVYLCASTPVRDYKTLAKNIQYFGAGTRLSVL.

The chain has TRBV4-2 and TRBJ2-3, with TRBD2 identical over 7 bases. The CDR3 runs 14 residues. V lost 5 bases, J lost 2 bases, and 4 bases stayed unmatched. Germline V gene data show CDR1 as LGHNA and CDR2 as YNFKEQ. DNA for the CDR3: TGTGCCAGCAGCGGGGGGGGAACCACAGATACGCAGTATTTT. Its translation is CASSGGGTTDTQYF.

The chain combines TRBV2 with TRBJ2-3; 9 bases are shared with TRBD2. V shed 6 bases, J shed 5 bases, and the junction held 3 bases outside the gene matches. Germline V gene data show CDR1 as SNHLY and CDR2 as FYNNEI. This CDR3 has 13 residues. CDR3 coding DNA: TGTGCCAGCAGAGTGACTAGCGGAGATACGCAGTATTTT. Amino acids: CASRVTSGDTQYF.

The chain joins TRBV4-2 to TRBJ2-3; D unresolved. CDR3 length: 17 residues. V was cut by 0 bases and J by 0 bases, with 13 bases left in between. Looked up from germline, CDR1 is LGHNA and CDR2 is YNFKEQ. As DNA, the CDR3 is TGTGCCAGCAGCCAAGATAGTTTTACGAGTAGCACAGATACGCAGTATTTT. The encoded protein is CASSQDSFTSSTDTQYF.

V and J are TRBV4-3 and TRBJ2-2; TRBD2 is a possible D gene (5 bases). Germline V gene lookup returns CDR1 LGHNA and CDR2 YSLEER. The CDR3 totals 14 residues. Trimming stripped 0 bases from V and 9 bases from J, with 11 bases between. The chain's CDR3 is CASSQDRGFRELFF. CDR3 sequence (DNA): TGCGCCAGCAGCCAAGATAGAGGGTTCCGGGAGCTGTTTTTT.

To note about this clone: Distinct nucleotide sequences in the sample also encode this CDR3. This sequence joins TRBV5-1 and TRBJ2-3; TRBD1 aligns across 11 bases. Germline loops: CDR1 SGHRS, CDR2 YFSETQ. The CDR3 runs to 16 residues. J was trimmed by 3 bases and V by 1 base; bases with no gene match: 4. Here the CDR3 reads CASSLTGTGGTDTQYF. The CDR3 bases are TGCGCCAGCAGCTTGACCGGGACAGGGGGTACAGATACGCAGTATTTT.

V gene TRBV18 combines with J gene TRBJ2-1; D call uncertain. CDR1 KGHSH and CDR2 LQKENI come from the germline V gene. The V end lost 2 bases, the J end lost 6 bases, and 11 bases lay between the germline ends. CDR3 length: 14 residues. The CDR3 coding sequence is TGTGCCAGCTCACCAGAGGTACCGCTCAATGAGCAGTTCTTC. Protein product: CASSPEVPLNEQFF.

The chain recombines TRBV19 with TRBJ1-5; D may be TRBD1 (6 bases). This CDR3 is 14 amino acids long. V was pared by 6 bases and J by 5 bases, with 14 bases between. Germline CDR1 and CDR2: LNHDA and SQIVND (reference sequence). The CDR3 region has the DNA TGTGCCAGTAGAACACAGGGTAGGGATCAGCCCCAGCATTTT. Translation gives CASRTQGRDQPQHF.

The V call is TRBV6-5, the J call TRBJ2-7; TRBD2 is a possible D gene (6 bases). Deletions cut 6 bases from V and 5 bases from J, with 20 bases between. Germline V lookup: CDR1 MNHEY, CDR2 SVGAGI. CDR3 size: 15 residues. The CDR3 DNA reads as TGTGCCAGCAGCAAGATGGGGCAGGGAGGCCACGAGCAGTACTTC. Amino acid sequence: CASSKMGQGGHEQYF.

V is TRBV30 and J is TRBJ2-2; 12 bases line up with TRBD2. V lost 2 bases, J lost 9 bases, and 4 bases stayed unmatched. Germline values: CDR1 GTSNPN, CDR2 SVGIG (reference sequence). The CDR3 runs to 14 residues. The CDR3 region has the DNA TGTGCCTGGAGTCGGACTAGCGGGGTTTGGGAGCTGTTTTTT. Its protein product is CAWSRTSGVWELFF.

The V gene is TRBV5-1, the J gene TRBJ2-2; the match to TRBD2 covers 8 bases. CDR1 SGHRS and CDR2 YFSETQ come from the germline V gene. This CDR3 is built from 15 residues. J lost 4 bases, V lost 9 bases, and 11 bases had no gene match. The CDR3 sequence: CATNREGGTTGELFF. The CDR3 DNA reads TGCGCCACCAACCGGGAGGGCGGGACCACCGGGGAGCTGTTTTTT. The full variable domain, rest sourced from reference TRBV5-1 and TRBJ2-2, is KAGVTQTPRYLIKTRGQQVTLSCSPISGHRSVSWYQQTPGQGLQFLFEYFSETQRNKGNFPGRFSGRQFSNSRSEMNVSTLELGDSALYLCATNREGGTTGELFFGEGSRLTVL.

The chain combines TRBV5-4 with TRBJ1-2; tentative D call: TRBD1 (6 bases). V was cut by 2 bases and J by 5 bases, with 10 bases left in between. Germline V gene lookup returns CDR1 SGHNT and CDR2 YYREEE (reference sequence). This CDR3 has 13 amino acids. DNA of the CDR3: TGTGCCAGCAGCTTCTACAGGGAATATGGCTACACCTTC. This translates into CASSFYREYGYTF.

This chain connects TRBV10-3 to TRBJ2-7; 12 positions agree with TRBD1. Germline CDR1 is ENHRY and CDR2 is SYGVKD. This CDR3 has 14 residues. Trimming at V came to 6 bases and at J to 4 bases, leaving 4 bases not matched to a gene. This CDR3 is CAIRGDRGLYEQYF. The CDR3, as DNA: TGTGCCATCAGAGGGGACAGGGGGCTATACGAGCAGTACTTC.

The rearrangement links TRBV7-8 to TRBJ1-2; D is perhaps TRBD1 (5 bases). The CDR3 is made up of 14 amino acids. Germline V gives CDR1 SGHVS, CDR2 FQNEAQ. Trimming pared 4 bases from V and 6 bases from J, leaving 15 bases between. Written as DNA, the CDR3 is TGTGCCAGCAGCTCTCGTTTGGGGGAGGATGGCTACACCTTC. It is translated as CASSSRLGEDGYTF.

The chain is built from TRBV18 and TRBJ1-1, with 7 positions matching TRBD1. Trimming at V came to 3 bases and at J to 4 bases, leaving 8 bases not matched to a gene. The germline gives CDR1 KGHSH, CDR2 LQKENI. The CDR3 spans 15 residues. As DNA, the CDR3 is TGTGCCAGCTCACCCACGACAGGGACCGGCACTGAAGCTTTCTTT. This translates into CASSPTTGTGTEAFF.

For this clone: The same CDR3 can be traced to other DNA sequences in this sample. The V gene is TRBV30, the J gene TRBJ2-7, with a weak D call TRBD2 (7 bases). The V gene lost 2 bases and the J gene lost 5 bases, with 10 bases spanning the gap. CDR1 is GTSNPN, CDR2 SVGIG, per germline (reference sequence). The CDR3 loop spans 12 amino acids. The DNA for the CDR3 is TGTGCCTGGAGTTCGGGGGGCGACGAGCAGTACTTC. Its translation is CAWSSGGDEQYF.

This chain joins TRBV10-1 and TRBJ1-5, with a tentative D call TRBD1 (6 bases). This CDR3 spans 15 amino acids. Trimming shortened V by 10 bases and J by 0 bases, and 16 bases separated the two germline ends. Per germline, CDR1 WNHNN and CDR2 SYGVQD (reference sequence). In DNA, the CDR3 is TGCGCCAATTTACAGGGTATCGATAGCAATCAGCCCCAGCATTTT. It is translated as CANLQGIDSNQPQHF.

The rearrangement links TRBV27 to TRBJ2-1, with TRBD2 matching 7 bases. This CDR3 is 15 amino acids long. Germline trimming cut 3 bases from V and 5 bases from J; bases unmatched to any gene: 7. Germline CDR1 is MNHEY and CDR2 is SMNVEV (reference sequence). For the CDR3, the DNA is TGTGCCAGCAGTTTGCGGGTGGGAGGGAACAATGAGCAGTTCTTC. This encodes CASSLRVGGNNEQFF.

The chain has TRBV10-1 and TRBJ2-1; 12 bases match TRBD2. The CDR3 sequence is 16 residues long. CDR1 and CDR2 (germline): WNHNN, SYGVQD (reference sequence). With 8 bases clipped from V and 2 bases from J, the junction kept 7 bases outside the gene matches. In DNA form, the CDR3 reads TGCGCCAGCGGTCCGACTAGCGGGAGTCCCTACAATGAGCAGTTCTTC. Protein product: CASGPTSGSPYNEQFF.